Below, one T cell receptor (beta chain) is given with its context. The data originate from a study of blood T cell repertoires in COVID-19. Study details: Sites in the United States, Italy and Spain provided acute and convalescent COVID-19 samples. Sample material is recorded as cDNA or gDNA derived from T cells, B-cell-depleted T cells, or PBMCs.

The CDR3 contains 16 residues. The germline V and J ends were trimmed by 2 bases and 0 bases, with 11 bases remaining between them. Germline assignment: CDR1 SGHVS and CDR2 FQNEAQ. Original processing methods: The assay estimated nucleated cells by amplifying reference gene primers. Sequencing was performed with immunoSEQ multiplex PCR; in TCRdb, only in-frame clones are kept and a portion is missing. That table supplies the V and J calls and clone size; D and trimming were determined from the DNA. Among 250,000 to 300,000 clones listed, about 82% were seen once. This chain connects TRBV7-8 to TRBJ2-4; D might be TRBD2 (5 bases). The TCR was taken from a man aged 50-59 years with active or convalescent COVID-19. The sample comprised peripheral blood. The CDR3 region has the DNA TGTGCCAGCAGCTTATTCGGCGCGGGAGCCAAAAACATTCAGTACTTC. Amino acids: CASSLFGAGAKNIQYF.